This TCR beta chain was documented in a study of PD-1 blockade in classical Hodgkin lymphoma. At the level of the study: Patients were dosed intravenously with nivolumab at 3 mg/kg every 2 weeks. Whole-study findings and limits: The authors have not defined what causes the repertoire differences, possibly disease activity or prior therapy. Baseline diversity was lower in partial responders and progressors than complete responders.

This clone was seen once. Its specificity is unknown. From germline, CDR1 is MNHEY and CDR2 SVGAGI. CDR3 size: 16 residues. The J segment lost 3 bases and the V segment lost 2 bases, leaving 6 bases of the junction unmatched. Exposure to brentuximab vedotin varied, and each patient had relapsed following autologous stem cell transplantation. Best outcomes ranged across complete response, partial response and progressive disease. Clones were sequenced by immunoSEQ multiplex PCR, and TCRdb holds only the in-frame ones, with some missing. The table shows some 150,000 clones, with around 84% occurring only once.

Sequenced material: peripheral blood mononuclear cells (PBMCs), taken before the second cycle of nivolumab. The V call is TRBV6-5, the J call TRBJ2-1; 8 bases are a match to TRBD2. The sequence derives from a human donor with classical Hodgkin lymphoma. The CDR3 bases are TGTGCCAGCAGTTACGCGGGGGGTTTCCTCTACAATGAGCAGTTCTTC. Protein sequence: CASSYAGGFLYNEQFF.